The T cell receptor (beta chain) under discussion was sequenced for a study of response to subunit inactivated influenza vaccine. Study-wide results and caveats: T cells newly recruited by each seasonal influenza vaccination are few, the authors suggested.

This CDR3 comprises 15 residues. In germline, CDR1 is WSHSY, CDR2 SAAADI. V lost 6 bases, J lost 2 bases, and 7 bases stayed unmatched. In this sample, this clonotype turned up a few times. The antigen is not known. From the RT-PCR reads, TCRdb called clonotypes with MiXCR, one entry per CDR3 protein. The profile shows 590,000 or so distinct CDR3 sequences, 14% of them singletons. Sequenced material: PBMCs from blood, taken 14 days before vaccination. This sequence originates from a man in his forties or fifties who received an inactivated influenza vaccine. The genes are TRBV10-2 and TRBJ2-3; 8 bases align to TRBD2. CDR3 nucleotides: TGCGCCAGCAGAGGAGCGGGGGCCTTCACAGATACGCAGTATTTT. Translating gives CASRGAGAFTDTQYF.